The rows below give T cell receptor beta chains drawn from one sample of a study of CD8 T cells in ankylosing spondylitis. TCRdb re-called the 5' RACE reads with MiXCR, one entry per CDR3 protein. The sample has about 480,000 distinct CDR3 sequences, roughly 18% seen once; the top ten hold over 0.9%. Sequencing was performed on blood, either unsorted or a sorted T cell fraction (not recorded which). All receptors come from a male donor with ankylosing spondylitis. The CDR3 runs from the conserved cysteine through the conserved F or W. Each record gives: J gene, V gene, clone size, D gene, CDR3 DNA, CDR3 protein. D genes are given only for firm matches. Clone size is stated in some rows and not others, as once, few, many or a class when expanded.

TRBJ2-7 | TRBV29-1 | . | TRBD2 | TGCAGCGTTGTACTAGCGGGAGCCGTCGAGCAGTACTTC | CSVVLAGAVEQYF
TRBJ1-2 | TRBV10-1 | few | TRBD1 | TGCGCCAGCAGCCACTGGACAGGGGGCTCGCATGATGGCTACACCTTC | CASSHWTGGSHDGYTF
TRBJ2-1 | TRBV10-2 | many | TRBD2 | TGCGCCAGCAGTGAGGGACTAGCGGTTTACAATGAGCAGTTCTTC | CASSEGLAVYNEQFF
TRBJ1-2 | TRBV7-2 | . | TRBD1 | TGTGCCAGCAGCCAAGGACAGGTCAATGGCTACACCTTC | CASSQGQVNGYTF
TRBJ2-3 | TRBV20-1 | few | TRBD2 | TGCAGTGTTTTTACTAGCGGGGGAACCACAGATACGCAGTATTTT | CSVFTSGGTTDTQYF
TRBJ2-7 | TRBV5-5 | once | . | TGTGCCAGCAGCTTGGGGGTGGGAATCTACGAGCAGTACTTC | CASSLGVGIYEQYF
TRBJ1-2 | TRBV28 | . | TRBD1 | TGTGCCAGCAAACCAGGGGGCGCGAACTATGGCTACACCTTC | CASKPGGANYGYTF
TRBJ1-6 | TRBV6-1 | . | TRBD1 | TGTGCCAGCAGATTGACAGGGACCTCCTATAATTCACCCCTCCACTTT | CASRLTGTSYNSPLHF
TRBJ2-3 | TRBV5-6 | . | TRBD1 | TGTGCCAGCAGCCCGGACAGGGGTCGGTTACATACGCAGTATTTT | CASSPDRGRLHTQYF
TRBJ1-5 | TRBV5-1 | many | TRBD1 | TGCGCCAGCAGCCCCGGGGACAGGGAGATTCAGCCCCAGCATTTT | CASSPGDREIQPQHF
TRBJ1-1 | TRBV12-3/TRBV12-4 | medium-sized | . | TGTGCCAGCAGCGCCCGTCCTCTGACTGAAGCTTTCTTT | CASSARPLTEAFF
TRBJ1-3 | TRBV7-9 | few | . | TGTGCCAGCAGCGCCACTGGAAACACCATATATTTT | CASSATGNTIYF
TRBJ1-2 | TRBV3-1 | . | . | TGTGCCAGCAGCAAAATAGGGACACCTAACTATGGCTACACCTTC | CASSKIGTPNYGYTF
TRBJ1-2 | TRBV3-1 | few | TRBD1 | TGTGCCAGCAGCCAAGAAGGCGGTCAGGGGGCTGGTGGCTACACCTTC | CASSQEGGQGAGGYTF
TRBJ1-3 | TRBV20-1 | few | . | TGCAGTGCCCCTGACAGGCTCTCTGGAAACACCATATATTTT | CSAPDRLSGNTIYF
TRBJ2-2 | TRBV19 | . | TRBD1 | TGTGCCAGTAGGGCTAGACAGGGGATCGCCGGGGAGCTGTTTTTT | CASRARQGIAGELFF
TRBJ1-5 | TRBV20-1 | . | . | TGCAGTGCTAGAGTGGGCAGCCCCCTGGAGCCCCAGCATTTT | CSARVGSPLEPQHF
TRBJ2-1 | TRBV2 | . | TRBD2 | TGTGCCAGCATAGCGGGAGGTTATGAGCAGTTCTTC | CASIAGGYEQFF
TRBJ2-7 | TRBV7-2 | many | TRBD2 | TGTGCCAGCAGCCACGGGGGGAGCTCCTACGAGCAGTACTTC | CASSHGGSSYEQYF
TRBJ2-5 | TRBV7-2 | many | . | TGTGCCAGCAGCTTAGCTACGAACGGAGCGAAGACCCAGTACTTC | CASSLATNGAKTQYF
TRBJ2-5 | TRBV20-1 | few | . | TGCAGTGGGGACACCCAAGAGACCCAGTACTTC | CSGDTQETQYF
TRBJ2-2 | TRBV11-2 | . | TRBD2 | TGTGCCAGCAGACCCCTCCAGCTAGCGGGGAAAACCGGGGAGCTGTTTTTT | CASRPLQLAGKTGELFF
TRBJ1-1 | TRBV20-1 | . | . | TGCAGTGCTAACCCCCGGAGAAGCACTGAAGCTTTCTTT | CSANPRRSTEAFF
TRBJ2-2 | TRBV25-1 | . | TRBD2 | TGTGCCAGCAGTGGGGGAGCGGGGTACACCGGGGAGCTGTTTTTT | CASSGGAGYTGELFF
TRBJ2-7 | TRBV6-1 | . | TRBD1 | TGTGCCAGCACCCCCGGGACAGGGTTTCTCTCCGAGCAGTACTTC | CASTPGTGFLSEQYF
TRBJ2-1 | TRBV6-1 | few | TRBD2 | TGTGCCAGCAGGCCGCCAGGACTAGTTTACAATGAGCAGTTCTTC | CASRPPGLVYNEQFF
TRBJ1-3 | TRBV5-6 | . | . | TGTGCCAGCGCTCGTCGGGGTGCTGGAAACACCATATATTTT | CASARRGAGNTIYF
TRBJ2-3 | TRBV5-1 | . | TRBD2 | TGCGCCAGCAGCCCATGGACTAGCATGAGAGGCACAGATACGCAGTATTTT | CASSPWTSMRGTDTQYF
TRBJ2-1 | TRBV19 | . | . | TGTGCCAGTAGTAACCACCGAGAGGGAGAGAAATACAATGAGCAGTTCTTC | CASSNHREGEKYNEQFF
TRBJ2-7 | TRBV6-2/TRBV6-3 | . | . | TGTGCCAGCAGTTACCCCGGGCAGGGGTACTACGAGCAGTACTTC | CASSYPGQGYYEQYF
TRBJ1-5 | TRBV6-2/TRBV6-3 | many | . | TGTGCCAGCAGTTACTTCTCAGGGGCTCAGCCCCAGCATTTT | CASSYFSGAQPQHF
TRBJ1-2 | TRBV20-1 | . | . | TGCAGTGCTAGAGATGCCCAGTCGGCCAGAGGCGGCTACACCTTC | CSARDAQSARGGYTF
TRBJ1-3 | TRBV7-2 | . | . | TGTGCCAGCAGCCCAGTTGGGCCAGTGGGAGGAAACACCATATATTTT | CASSPVGPVGGNTIYF
TRBJ2-2 | TRBV27 | few | . | TGTGCCAGCAGAACGACAGGCGGCACCGGGGAGCTGTTTTTT | CASRTTGGTGELFF
TRBJ2-7 | TRBV7-8 | . | . | TGTGCCAGCAGCTTAACGGGACAATCCTACGAGCAGTACTTC | CASSLTGQSYEQYF
TRBJ1-5 | TRBV5-6 | few | . | TGTGCCAGCAGCCCCGGGGACCTATGGGGGACCCAGCATTTT | CASSPGDLWGTQHF
TRBJ2-3 | TRBV12-3/TRBV12-4 | . | TRBD2 | TGTACCAGCTGTTTCCTGCCAAGGACTAGCGAGAGCACAGATACGCAGTATTTT | CTSCFLPRTSESTDTQYF
TRBJ1-1 | TRBV5-1 | . | . | TGCGCCAGCAGCGTGGACGGGGGCCGACCTACTGAAGCTTTCTTT | CASSVDGGRPTEAFF
TRBJ2-3 | TRBV7-9 | . | TRBD1 | TGTGCCAGCAGCTTGTGGCCAGGGGGAACAGATACGCAGTATTTT | CASSLWPGGTDTQYF
TRBJ1-1 | TRBV5-1 | . | . | TGCGCCAGCAGGGGGCCGGGGGGGTCATTGAACACTGAAGCTTTCTTT | CASRGPGGSLNTEAFF
TRBJ2-3 | TRBV30 | . | . | TGTGCCTGGAGTCGGGCAGGGCTGGGTGCAGATACGCAGTATTTT | CAWSRAGLGADTQYF
TRBJ1-5 | TRBV7-8 | . | . | TGTGCCAGCAGCTTGACGGTCCAGCCCCAGCATTTT | CASSLTVQPQHF
TRBJ2-2 | TRBV14 | . | . | TGTGCCAGCAGCCGCGTAGGGACCGGGGAGCTGTTTTTT | CASSRVGTGELFF
TRBJ2-7 | TRBV19 | few | . | TGTGCCAGTAGTGTCGGGGACCTAACCTACGAGCAGTACTTC | CASSVGDLTYEQYF
TRBJ1-1 | TRBV5-1 | . | TRBD1 | TGCGCCAGCAGCGCCGACAGGGGGCGGGAGAACACTGAAGCTTTCTTT | CASSADRGRENTEAFF
TRBJ2-3 | TRBV4-2 | few | TRBD1 | TGTGCCAGCAGCCAAGGGCCCCCGGGGACAGGGATCACAGATACGCAGTATTTT | CASSQGPPGTGITDTQYF
TRBJ2-1 | TRBV20-1 | few | TRBD2 | TGCAGTGCCAAAACCGGGACTAGCGGGAGAAATGAGCAGTTCTTC | CSAKTGTSGRNEQFF
TRBJ1-1 | TRBV11-2 | . | . | TGTGCCAGCAGCTTACGGGACGGCACTGAAGCTTTCTTT | CASSLRDGTEAFF
TRBJ2-1 | TRBV20-1 | . | TRBD2 | TGCAGTGCAACTCTAGCGGGAGGGTGGAATGAGCAGTTCTTC | CSATLAGGWNEQFF
TRBJ2-1 | TRBV7-2 | . | TRBD2 | TGTGCCAGCAGCTTAGAAGCGACTAGCTCTAGGGAGCAGTTCTTC | CASSLEATSSREQFF
TRBJ2-2 | TRBV7-8 | few | . | TGTGCCAGCAGCCCGATAGAACTACGGGGCACCGGGGAGCTGTTTTTT | CASSPIELRGTGELFF
TRBJ2-5 | TRBV3-1 | few | TRBD2 | TGTGCCAGCAGCCAAGATTGGCCTAGCGGGGGGGCCTCCCGAGAGACCCAGTACTTC | CASSQDWPSGGASRETQYF
TRBJ2-7 | TRBV6-5 | few | TRBD1 | TGTGCCAGCAGAAGGACAGGCGAGCAGTACTTC | CASRRTGEQYF
TRBJ2-2 | TRBV12-3/TRBV12-4 | few | . | TGTGCCATCTCTGTCACCTCGAACACCGGGGAGCTGTTTTTT | CAISVTSNTGELFF
TRBJ2-1 | TRBV4-2 | few | TRBD2 | TGTGCCAGCAGCCCCCCCCGGGGGGACGTCGGTGGGAATGAGCAGTTCTTC | CASSPPRGDVGGNEQFF
TRBJ2-2 | TRBV27 | . | . | TGTGCCAGCACCAAAGGGGCCACCGGGGAGCTGTTTTTT | CASTKGATGELFF
TRBJ2-6 | TRBV19 | few | . | TGTGCCAGTAGTATTGATAGGTCAGGGATTGGGGCCAACGTCCTGACTTTC | CASSIDRSGIGANVLTF
TRBJ1-1 | TRBV29-1 | . | TRBD1 | TGCAGCGTTGAGGCCGGGACAGGGGGCACTGAAGCTTTCTTT | CSVEAGTGGTEAFF
TRBJ2-4 | TRBV29-1 | . | . | TGCAGCGTTGACGTCGGGACGTCGGACATTCAGTACTTC | CSVDVGTSDIQYF